The TCR beta chain described here comes from a study of blood T cell repertoires in COVID-19 (dated by TCRdb to the early 2020s). Describing the broader study: Collaborator samples came from the United States, Italy and Spain and covered acute and convalescent phases of COVID-19. The repertoires were released in a freely available public database meant as a resource for research on the immune response to SARS-CoV-2. Samples were obtained from the ongoing ImmuneRACE study (first 160 participants) and from about 1,300 subjects provided by 6 global collaborators. Where available, HLA class I and class II types were obtained from metadata supplied by the sample provider rather than from assay-based typing. Deeply sampled blood TCRbeta repertoires from subjects exposed to, actively infected with, or recovered from COVID-19 were included in the dataset. The material from the prospective study consisted of cDNA or gDNA derived from T cells, B-cell-depleted T cells, or PBMCs. Sample metadata almost always included a de-identified subject ID, COVID-19 status, age in years and sex.

The immunoSEQ Assay, a bias-controlled multiplex PCR, was used to amplify TCRbeta CDR3 regions from genomic DNA. The paper's processing steps were these. Within the assay, amplification of reference gene primers was used to estimate how many nucleated cells each sample contained. Sequence reads were collapsed and filtered to measure the absolute abundance of every unique TCRbeta CDR3 rearrangement. For each sample, productive Simpson clonality was calculated by taking the square root of Simpson's diversity index across productive rearrangements. The clones in this table, taken by TCRdb from immuneACCESS, are in-frame only. Not every clone is retained; where verified, under half of the shortfall comes from an unresolved V gene, and the cause of the rest is unknown. V and J calls and clone size are those listed in that table; D and trimming were worked out from the DNA. Across this sample there are a few hundred thousand clones, with approximately 90% seen only once. The ten largest clones add up to 8.5% to 12% of the sample.

Study-level results and caveats: The quantity of clinical and demographic metadata differed by source and by participant and was supplied without curation.

This clone was counted once. It has no known antigen specificity. Qualities for individual bases were not recorded, and no much larger clone is one base off. Participants in the prospective study were enrolled through a virtual design, were aged roughly 18 to 100 years, and lived in about two dozen United States geographic areas. To assign participants to cohorts, the prospective study relied on clinical history that participants themselves reported in a screening survey and a study questionnaire. Recovered participants in ImmuneRACE Cohort 3 were defined as having two consecutive negative NP/OP PCR tests, clearance from a healthcare professional, or resolution of symptoms. Mobile phlebotomists in the prospective study collected whole blood, serum and a nasopharyngeal or oropharyngeal swab from every participant. Additional blood draws and questionnaires over a 2-month period could optionally be provided by prospective study participants. Before DNA extraction, blood samples from the prospective study were shipped at room temperature or frozen.

V is cut back by 1 base and J by 4 bases, with 6 bases in the junction unmatched. CDR1 and CDR2 were assigned from the germline V gene (reference sequence) as SGHNT and YYREEE. Taken from cysteine to phenylalanine, the CDR3 has 15 residues. This entry keeps only the CDR3 DNA: 45 bases, framed from base 1. This TCR was sampled from a woman between 18 and 29 years old who had recovered from COVID-19. Sequenced: PBMCs or T cells enriched from blood (not recorded which). The V gene is TRBV5-4 and the J gene is TRBJ1-1; a stretch of 8 junction bases matches TRBD1. The DNA reads as follows: TGTGCCAGCAGCTTGCCTCAGGGGGCCGGCACTGAAGCTTTCTTT. Its protein product is CASSLPQGAGTEAFF. The full variable domain, with segments outside the CDR3 supplied by the reference TRBV5-4 and TRBJ1-1 proteins, appears as ETGVTQSPTHLIKTRGQQVTLRCSSQSGHNTVSWYQQALGQGPQFIFQYYREEENGRGNFPPRFSGLQFPNYSSELNVNALELDDSALYLCASSLPQGAGTEAFFGQGTRLTVV.